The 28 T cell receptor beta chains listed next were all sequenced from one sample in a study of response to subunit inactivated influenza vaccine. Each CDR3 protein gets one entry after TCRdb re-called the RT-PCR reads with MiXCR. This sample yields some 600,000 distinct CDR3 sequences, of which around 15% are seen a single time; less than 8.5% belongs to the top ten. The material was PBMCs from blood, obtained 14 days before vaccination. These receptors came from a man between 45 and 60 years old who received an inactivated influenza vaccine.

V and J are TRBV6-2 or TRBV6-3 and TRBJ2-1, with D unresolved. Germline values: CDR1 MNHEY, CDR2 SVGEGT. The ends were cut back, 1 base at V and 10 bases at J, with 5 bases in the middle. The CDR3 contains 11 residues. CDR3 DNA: TGTGCCAGCAGTTACTTTGAGGAGCAGTTCTTC. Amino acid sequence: CASSYFEEQFF.

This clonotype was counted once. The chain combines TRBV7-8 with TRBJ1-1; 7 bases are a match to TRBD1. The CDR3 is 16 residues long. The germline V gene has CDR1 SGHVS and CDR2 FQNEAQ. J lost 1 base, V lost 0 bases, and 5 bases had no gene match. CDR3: CASSLAGTVRNTEAFF. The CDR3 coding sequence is TGTGCCAGCAGCTTAGCGGGGACAGTAAGGAACACTGAAGCTTTCTTT. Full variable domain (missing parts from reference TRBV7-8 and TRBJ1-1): GAGVSQSPRYKVAKRGQDVALRCDPISGHVSLFWYQQALGQGPEFLTYFQNEAQLDKSGLPSDRFFAERPEGSVSTLKIQRTQQEDSAVYLCASSLAGTVRNTEAFFGQGTRLTVV.

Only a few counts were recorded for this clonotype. This CDR3 reads CANVFKQGEVNTEAFF. For the CDR3, the DNA is TGTGCCAACGTATTCAAACAGGGGGAAGTGAACACTGAAGCTTTCTTT. The chain has TRBV21-1 and TRBJ1-1; TRBD1, the table's D call, was not compared with the DNA. TRBV21-1 is deemed a pseudogene. This CDR3 has 16 residues.

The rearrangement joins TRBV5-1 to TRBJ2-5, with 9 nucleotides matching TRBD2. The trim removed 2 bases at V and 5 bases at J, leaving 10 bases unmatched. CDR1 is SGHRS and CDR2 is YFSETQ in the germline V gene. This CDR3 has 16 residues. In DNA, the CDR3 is TGCGCCAGCAGCTTCTTTTCCGCGGGAGGGCCGGAGACCCAGTACTTC. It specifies CASSFFSAGGPETQYF.

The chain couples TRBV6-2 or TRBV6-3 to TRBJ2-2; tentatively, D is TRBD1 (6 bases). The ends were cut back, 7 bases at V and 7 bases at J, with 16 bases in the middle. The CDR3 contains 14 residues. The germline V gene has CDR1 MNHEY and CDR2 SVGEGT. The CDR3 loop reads CASTINRAVGELFF. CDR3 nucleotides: TGTGCCAGCACCATAAACAGGGCCGTCGGGGAGCTGTTTTTT.

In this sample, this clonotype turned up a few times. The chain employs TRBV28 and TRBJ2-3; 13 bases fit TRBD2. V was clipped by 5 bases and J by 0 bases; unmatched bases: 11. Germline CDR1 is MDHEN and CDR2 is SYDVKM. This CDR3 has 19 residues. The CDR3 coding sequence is TGTGCCAGCAGTCTCCGACTAGCGGGAGGCCCCCCCAGCACAGATACGCAGTATTTT. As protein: CASSLRLAGGPPSTDTQYF. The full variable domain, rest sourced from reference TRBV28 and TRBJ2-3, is DVKVTQSSRYLVKRTGEKVFLECVQDMDHENMFWYRQDPGLGLRLIYFSYDVKMKEKGDIPEGYSVSREKKERFSLILESASTNQTSMYLCASSLRLAGGPPSTDTQYFGPGTRLTVL.

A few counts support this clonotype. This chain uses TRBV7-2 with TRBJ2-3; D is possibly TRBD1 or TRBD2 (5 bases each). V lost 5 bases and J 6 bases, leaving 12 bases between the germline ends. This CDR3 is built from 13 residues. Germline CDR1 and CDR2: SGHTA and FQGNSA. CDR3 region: CASSGWGGDTQYF. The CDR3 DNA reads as TGTGCCAGCAGCGGGTGGGGCGGGGATACGCAGTATTTT.

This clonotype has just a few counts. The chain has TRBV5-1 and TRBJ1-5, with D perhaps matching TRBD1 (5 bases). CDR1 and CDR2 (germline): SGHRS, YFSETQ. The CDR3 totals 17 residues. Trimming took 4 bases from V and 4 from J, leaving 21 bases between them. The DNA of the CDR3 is TGCGCCAGCAGCCGGACTATACAGCAGCAGGGTAATCAGCCCCAGCATTTT. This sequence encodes CASSRTIQQQGNQPQHF.

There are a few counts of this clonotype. The CDR3, as DNA: TGTGCCAGCAGTCGTGGCCACCAGGGGCTGGGAAACACCATATATTTT. It translates to CASSRGHQGLGNTIYF. The J gene is TRBJ1-3, the V gene TRBV28; TRBD1 is a possible D gene (6 bases). V was pared by 5 bases and J by 4 bases, with 18 bases between. This CDR3 has 16 residues. Germline V gene data show CDR1 as MDHEN and CDR2 as SYDVKM.

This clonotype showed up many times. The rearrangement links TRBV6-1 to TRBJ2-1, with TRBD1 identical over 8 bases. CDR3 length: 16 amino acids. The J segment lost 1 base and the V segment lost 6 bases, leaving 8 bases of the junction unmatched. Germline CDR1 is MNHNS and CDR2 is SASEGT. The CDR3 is CASSPYTGGSYNEQFF. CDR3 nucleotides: TGTGCCAGCAGCCCCTATACAGGGGGGTCCTACAATGAGCAGTTCTTC.

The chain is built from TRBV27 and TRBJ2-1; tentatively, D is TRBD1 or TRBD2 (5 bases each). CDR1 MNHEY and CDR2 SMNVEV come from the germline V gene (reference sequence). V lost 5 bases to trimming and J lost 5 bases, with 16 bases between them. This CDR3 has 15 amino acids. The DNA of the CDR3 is TGTGCCAGCAGTACCAGACTGGGGCGGGACAATGAGCAGTTCTTC. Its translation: CASSTRLGRDNEQFF.

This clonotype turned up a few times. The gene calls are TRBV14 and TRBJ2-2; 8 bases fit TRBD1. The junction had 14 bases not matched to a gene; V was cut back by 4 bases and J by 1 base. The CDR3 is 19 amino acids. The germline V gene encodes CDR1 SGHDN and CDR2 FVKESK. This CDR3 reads CASSRSRDRQGWNTGELFF. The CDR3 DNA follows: TGTGCCAGCAGCCGGTCACGGGACCGACAGGGGTGGAACACCGGGGAGCTGTTTTTT.

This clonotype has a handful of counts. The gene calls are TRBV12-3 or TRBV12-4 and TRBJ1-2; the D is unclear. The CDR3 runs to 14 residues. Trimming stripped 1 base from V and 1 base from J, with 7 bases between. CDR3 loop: CASSLVSDNYGYTF. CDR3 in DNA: TGTGCCAGCAGTTTAGTTTCTGATAACTATGGCTACACCTTC.

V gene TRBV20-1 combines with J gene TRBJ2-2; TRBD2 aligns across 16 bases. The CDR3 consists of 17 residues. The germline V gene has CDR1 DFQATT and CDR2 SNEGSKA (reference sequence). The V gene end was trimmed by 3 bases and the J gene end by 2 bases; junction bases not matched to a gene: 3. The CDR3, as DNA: TGCAGTGCTAGTGGGACTAGCGGGAGGGCCAACACCGGGGAGCTGTTTTTT. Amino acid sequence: CSASGTSGRANTGELFF.

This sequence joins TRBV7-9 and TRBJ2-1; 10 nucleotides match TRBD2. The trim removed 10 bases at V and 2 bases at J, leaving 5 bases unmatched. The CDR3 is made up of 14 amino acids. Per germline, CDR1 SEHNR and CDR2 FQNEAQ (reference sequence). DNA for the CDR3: TGTGCCACCCAGCGGGGGGGGACCTACAATGAGCAGTTCTTC. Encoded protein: CATQRGGTYNEQFF.

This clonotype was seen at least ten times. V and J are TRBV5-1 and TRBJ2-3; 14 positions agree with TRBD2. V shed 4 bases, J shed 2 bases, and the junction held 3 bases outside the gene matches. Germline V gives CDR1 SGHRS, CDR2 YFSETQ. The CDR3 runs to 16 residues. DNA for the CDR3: TGCGCCAGCAGCATGGGACTAGCGGGGGACACAGATACGCAGTATTTT. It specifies CASSMGLAGDTDTQYF.

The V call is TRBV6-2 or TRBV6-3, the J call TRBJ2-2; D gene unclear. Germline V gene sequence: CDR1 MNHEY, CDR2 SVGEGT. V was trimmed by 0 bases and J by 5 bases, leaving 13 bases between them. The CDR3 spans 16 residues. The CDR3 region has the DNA TGTGCCAGCAGTTACTCGAGTCCTAGAGAAACCGGGGAGCTGTTTTTT. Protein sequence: CASSYSSPRETGELFF.

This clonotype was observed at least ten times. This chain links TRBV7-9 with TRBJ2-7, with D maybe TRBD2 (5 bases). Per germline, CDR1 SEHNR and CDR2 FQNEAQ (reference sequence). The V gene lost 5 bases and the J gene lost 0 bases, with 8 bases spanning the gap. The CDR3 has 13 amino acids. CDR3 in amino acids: CASSPRASYEQYF. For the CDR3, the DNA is TGTGCCAGCAGCCCGCGGGCCTCCTACGAGCAGTACTTC.

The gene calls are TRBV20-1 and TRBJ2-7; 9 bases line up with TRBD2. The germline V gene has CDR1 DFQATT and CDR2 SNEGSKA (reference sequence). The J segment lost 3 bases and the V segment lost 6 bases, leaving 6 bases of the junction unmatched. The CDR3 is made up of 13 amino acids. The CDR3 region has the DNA TGCAGTGCAACTGGGACTAGCAGCTACGAGCAGTACTTC. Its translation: CSATGTSSYEQYF.

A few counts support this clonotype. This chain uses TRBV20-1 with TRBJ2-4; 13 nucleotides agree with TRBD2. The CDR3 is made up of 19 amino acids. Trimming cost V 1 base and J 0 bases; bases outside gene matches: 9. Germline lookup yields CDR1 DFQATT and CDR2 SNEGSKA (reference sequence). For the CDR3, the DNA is TGCAGTGCTAGAGCGAGACTAGCGGGAGGACCCCAAGCCAAAAACATTCAGTACTTC. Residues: CSARARLAGGPQAKNIQYF.

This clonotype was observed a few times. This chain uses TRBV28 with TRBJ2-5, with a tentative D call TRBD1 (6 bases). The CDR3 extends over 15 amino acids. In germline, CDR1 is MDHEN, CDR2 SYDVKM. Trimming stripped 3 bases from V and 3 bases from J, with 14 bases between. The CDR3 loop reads CASSLQGTRKETQYF. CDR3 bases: TGTGCCAGCAGTTTGCAGGGGACGAGAAAAGAGACCCAGTACTTC.

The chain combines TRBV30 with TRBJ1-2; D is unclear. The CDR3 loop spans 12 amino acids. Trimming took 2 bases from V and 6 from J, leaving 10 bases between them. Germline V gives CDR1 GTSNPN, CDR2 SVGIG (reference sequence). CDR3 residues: CAWSTSEHGYTF. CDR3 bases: TGTGCCTGGAGTACGAGTGAACATGGCTACACCTTC.

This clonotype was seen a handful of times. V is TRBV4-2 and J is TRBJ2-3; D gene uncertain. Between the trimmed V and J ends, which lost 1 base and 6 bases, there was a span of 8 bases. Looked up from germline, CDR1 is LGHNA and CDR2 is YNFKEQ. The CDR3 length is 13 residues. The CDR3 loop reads CASSQVGLDTQYF. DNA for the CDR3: TGTGCCAGCAGCCAAGTAGGGCTCGATACGCAGTATTTT.

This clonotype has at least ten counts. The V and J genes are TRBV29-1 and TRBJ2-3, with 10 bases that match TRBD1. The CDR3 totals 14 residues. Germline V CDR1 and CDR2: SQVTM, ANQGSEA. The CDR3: CSVARDRGTDTQYF. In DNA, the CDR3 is TGCAGTGTGGCCCGGGACAGGGGAACAGATACGCAGTATTTT.

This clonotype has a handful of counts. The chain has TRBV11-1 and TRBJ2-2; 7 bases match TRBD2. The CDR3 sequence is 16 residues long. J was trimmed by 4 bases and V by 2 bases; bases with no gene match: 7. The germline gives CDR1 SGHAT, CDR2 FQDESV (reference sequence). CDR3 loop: CASSLSAGDVTGELFF. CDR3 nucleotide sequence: TGTGCCAGCAGCTTATCGGCGGGAGATGTCACCGGGGAGCTGTTTTTT.

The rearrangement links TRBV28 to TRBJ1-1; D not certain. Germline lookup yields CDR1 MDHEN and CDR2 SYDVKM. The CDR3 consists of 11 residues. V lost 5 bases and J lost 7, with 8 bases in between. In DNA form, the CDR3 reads TGTGCCAGCAGTCCGGGCTTTGAAGCTTTCTTT. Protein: CASSPGFEAFF.

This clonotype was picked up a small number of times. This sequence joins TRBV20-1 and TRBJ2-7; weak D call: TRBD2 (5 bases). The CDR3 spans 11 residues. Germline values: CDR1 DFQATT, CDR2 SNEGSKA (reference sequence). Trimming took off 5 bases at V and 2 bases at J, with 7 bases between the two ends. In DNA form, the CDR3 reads TGCAGTGCTGTCGGGACCTACGAGCAGTACTTC. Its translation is CSAVGTYEQYF.

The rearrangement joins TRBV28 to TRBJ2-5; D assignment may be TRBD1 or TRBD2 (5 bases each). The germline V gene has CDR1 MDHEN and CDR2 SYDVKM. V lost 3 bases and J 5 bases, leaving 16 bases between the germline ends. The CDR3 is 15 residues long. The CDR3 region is CASSFRGAGGETQYF. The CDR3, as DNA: TGTGCCAGCAGTTTCCGGGGCGCAGGAGGCGAGACCCAGTACTTC.